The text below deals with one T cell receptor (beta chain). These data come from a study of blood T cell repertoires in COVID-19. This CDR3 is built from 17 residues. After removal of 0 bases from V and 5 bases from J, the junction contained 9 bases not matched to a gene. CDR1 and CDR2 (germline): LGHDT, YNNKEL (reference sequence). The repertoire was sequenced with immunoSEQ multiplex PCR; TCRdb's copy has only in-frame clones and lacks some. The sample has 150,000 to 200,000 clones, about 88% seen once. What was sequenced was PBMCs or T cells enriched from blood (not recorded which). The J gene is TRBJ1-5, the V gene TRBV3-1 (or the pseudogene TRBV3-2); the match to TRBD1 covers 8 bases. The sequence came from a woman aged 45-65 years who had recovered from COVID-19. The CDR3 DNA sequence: TGTGCCAGCAGCCAAGATCACCCAGGGGGCGGGGATCAGCCCCAGCATTTT. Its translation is CASSQDHPGGGDQPQHF.